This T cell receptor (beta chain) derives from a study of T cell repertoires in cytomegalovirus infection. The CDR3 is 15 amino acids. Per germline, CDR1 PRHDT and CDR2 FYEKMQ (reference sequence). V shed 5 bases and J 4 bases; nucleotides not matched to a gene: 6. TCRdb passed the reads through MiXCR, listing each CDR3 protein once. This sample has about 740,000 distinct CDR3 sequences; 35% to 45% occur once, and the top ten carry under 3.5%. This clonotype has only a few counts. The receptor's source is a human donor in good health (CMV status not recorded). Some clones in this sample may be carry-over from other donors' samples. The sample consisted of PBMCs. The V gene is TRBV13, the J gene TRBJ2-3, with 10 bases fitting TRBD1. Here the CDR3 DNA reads TGTGCCAGCAGCCCGCGACAGGGGGCCGCAGATACGCAGTATTTT. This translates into CASSPRQGAADTQYF.